These T cell receptor beta chains were read from a single sample in a study of cytomegalovirus exposure and HLA in healthy donors. Produced via immunoSEQ multiplex PCR; TCRdb's table is partial and in-frame only. Here the sample spans 110,000 or so clones, approximately 70% being singletons. The sample consisted of PBMCs. The source is a woman aged 70 to 79 in good health and CMV-seropositive. Each CDR3 is given with its conserved first and last residue. D genes are given only for firm matches. Clone size appears in some rows only: once, few, many, or a class for an expanded clone.

j_call	d_call	clone_size	v_call	cdr3_aa	cdr3_nt
TRBJ2-1	TRBD1	-	TRBV14	CASSRGDRGRYNEQFF	TGTGCCAGCAGCCGTGGGGACAGGGGGCGCTACAATGAGCAGTTCTTC
TRBJ2-1	-	-	TRBV6-1	CASSEPDSPTSEQFF	TGTGCCAGCAGTGAACCCGACAGCCCTACGAGTGAGCAGTTCTTC
TRBJ2-3	-	-	TRBV5-4	CASSLEGVYTQYF	TGTGCCAGCAGCTTGGAGGGGGTATATACGCAGTATTTT
TRBJ1-2	-	-	TRBV19	CASKSVNYGYTF	TGTGCCAGTAAGTCAGTCAACTATGGCTACACCTTC
TRBJ1-1	-	-	TRBV5-1	CASRWTEGTEAFF	TGCGCCAGCAGGTGGACAGAGGGCACTGAAGCTTTCTTT
TRBJ2-7	TRBD1	-	TRBV4-1	CASSQTPGTGGPYEQYF	TGCGCCAGCAGCCAGACTCCCGGGACAGGGGGTCCCTACGAGCAGTACTTC
TRBJ1-5	TRBD1	-	TRBV12-5	CASGPGGDRGNQPQHF	TGTGCTAGTGGTCCAGGCGGGGACAGGGGGAATCAGCCCCAGCATTTT
TRBJ2-7	-	few	TRBV12-5	CASGFGGRMNEQYF	TGTGCTAGTGGTTTTGGGGGCCGAATGAACGAGCAGTACTTC
TRBJ2-5	TRBD1	-	TRBV6-5	CASSPGQQTQYF	TGTGCCAGCAGTCCGGGACAGCAGACCCAGTACTTC
TRBJ1-4	-	-	TRBV2	CASRGDRLGATNEKLFF	TGTGCCAGCAGAGGCGACAGGCTTGGGGCAACTAATGAAAAACTGTTTTTT
TRBJ2-4	TRBD2	-	TRBV7-2	CASSLSGGAQNIQYF	TGTGCCAGCAGCTTAAGCGGGGGGGCACAAAACATTCAGTACTTC
TRBJ1-1	-	few	TRBV5-1	CASSLGGRGANTEAFF	TGCGCCAGCAGCTTGGGCGGTAGAGGAGCGAACACTGAAGCTTTCTTT
TRBJ2-3	-	-	TRBV11-2	CASSLDQGRGADTQYF	TGTGCCAGCAGCTTAGACCAGGGCAGGGGGGCAGATACGCAGTATTTT
TRBJ2-1	TRBD1	-	TRBV29-1	CSVDGTGFTNEQFF	TGCAGCGTTGACGGGACAGGGTTTACAAATGAGCAGTTCTTC
TRBJ2-4	-	-	TRBV29-1	CSVDVGEIGNIQYF	TGCAGCGTTGATGTCGGTGAGATCGGAAACATTCAGTACTTC
TRBJ1-6	-	-	TRBV7-6	CASSSGRGESSPLHF	TGTGCCAGCAGCTCAGGCAGGGGAGAGAGTTCACCCCTCCACTTT
TRBJ1-4	-	-	TRBV20-1	CSARVSEKLFF	TGCAGTGCTAGAGTAAGCGAAAAACTGTTTTTT
TRBJ1-2	-	few	TRBV7-9	CASSLAGGSLSIGGYTF	TGTGCCAGCAGCTTAGCAGGGGGTTCCCTTTCTATAGGTGGCTACACCTTC
TRBJ1-4	TRBD1	-	TRBV29-1	CSVDSGQGRGKLFF	TGCAGCGTTGATTCCGGACAGGGGAGAGGAAAACTGTTTTTT
TRBJ1-5	-	few	TRBV5-1	CASSLRGSGQPQHF	TGCGCCAGCAGCTTAAGGGGCTCCGGTCAGCCCCAGCATTTT
TRBJ1-5	-	-	TRBV30	CAWSVQGGNQPQHF	TGTGCCTGGAGTGTACAGGGAGGCAATCAGCCCCAGCATTTT
TRBJ1-6	-	-	TRBV13	CASSFGTQLHF	TGTGCCAGCAGCTTCGGGACACAACTCCACTTT
TRBJ1-1	-	few	TRBV27	CASSFWGLNTEAFF	TGTGCCAGCAGTTTTTGGGGCCTTAACACTGAAGCTTTCTTT
TRBJ2-3	TRBD1	-	TRBV6-1	CASSAGTVIADTQYF	TGTGCCAGCAGCGCCGGGACAGTGATCGCAGATACGCAGTATTTT
TRBJ1-1	-	-	TRBV11-2	CASSSGHGNTEAFF	TGTGCCAGCAGCTCCGGACACGGGAACACTGAAGCTTTCTTT
TRBJ2-1	TRBD2	-	TRBV5-1	CASSLVAGAYNEQFF	TGCGCCAGCAGCTTGGTGGCGGGGGCCTACAATGAGCAGTTCTTC
TRBJ2-2	-	-	TRBV29-1	CSVRSSIHTGELFF	TGCAGCGTGAGGTCTAGTATCCACACCGGGGAGCTGTTTTTT
TRBJ1-4	TRBD1	-	TRBV6-1	CASTAGGVNEKLFF	TGTGCCAGCACCGCAGGGGGTGTTAATGAAAAACTGTTTTTT
TRBJ1-5	-	-	TRBV2	CASSEGTTSNQPQHF	TGTGCCAGCAGTGAAGGGACAACTAGCAATCAGCCCCAGCATTTT
TRBJ1-2	-	-	TRBV7-9	CASSLGVRSWGYTF	TGTGCCAGCAGCTTAGGAGTCCGCTCCTGGGGCTACACCTTC
TRBJ2-7	-	-	TRBV7-8	CASSLTTTPQQYF	TGTGCCAGCAGCTTAACTACCACCCCACAGCAGTACTTC
TRBJ1-3	-	-	TRBV5-1	CASSSQGSGNTIYF	TGCGCCAGCAGCTCTCAGGGTTCTGGAAACACCATATATTTT
TRBJ2-3	TRBD2	-	TRBV27	CASSFLEGLVTDTQYF	TGTGCCAGCAGTTTCCTCGAGGGACTAGTCACAGATACGCAGTATTTT
TRBJ1-6	-	-	TRBV6-1	CASSELSTTLSSYNSPLHF	TGTGCCAGCAGTGAACTCTCGACAACTCTAAGCTCCTATAATTCACCCCTCCACTTT
TRBJ1-5	-	once	TRBV6-6	CASSYSSGRNQPQHF	TGTGCCAGCAGTTACTCCTCGGGGAGAAATCAGCCCCAGCATTTT
TRBJ2-1	TRBD1	-	TRBV15	CATSSQQGANEQFF	TGTGCCACCAGCAGCCAGCAGGGGGCGAATGAGCAGTTCTTC
TRBJ1-1	TRBD1	once	TRBV16	CASSQSGTGTAEAFF	TGTGCCAGCAGCCAATCCGGGACAGGGACCGCTGAAGCTTTCTTT
TRBJ2-3	-	once	TRBV29-1	CSVERWGRPTDTQYF	TGCAGCGTTGAAAGGTGGGGGCGTCCGACAGATACGCAGTATTTT
TRBJ1-4	TRBD1	-	TRBV30	CAWKKGTVNNEKLFF	TGTGCCTGGAAGAAGGGGACAGTCAATAATGAAAAACTGTTTTTT
TRBJ1-2	-	-	TRBV27	CASSSDRKKGGGYTF	TGTGCCAGCAGTTCAGACAGGAAAAAAGGGGGTGGCTACACCTTC
TRBJ1-2	-	-	TRBV6-1	CASSEAEQFNYGYTF	TGTGCCAGCAGTGAAGCAGAACAGTTTAACTATGGCTACACCTTC
TRBJ1-2	TRBD1	-	TRBV7-2	CASSLVGTDNYGYTF	TGTGCCAGCAGCTTAGTAGGGACAGATAACTATGGCTACACCTTC
TRBJ2-1	-	few	TRBV5-1	CASSLGDSSYNEQFF	TGCGCCAGCAGCTTGGGCGATTCTTCCTACAATGAGCAGTTCTTC
TRBJ1-1	TRBD1	-	TRBV6-5	CASSYFRDRGHTEAFF	TGTGCCAGCAGTTATTTTCGGGACAGGGGGCACACTGAAGCTTTCTTT
TRBJ2-5	-	-	TRBV23-1	CASSHSRTVQETQYF	TGCGCCAGCAGTCACTCCCGGACAGTCCAAGAGACCCAGTACTTC
TRBJ2-7	TRBD1	-	TRBV19	CASSIQDRGLQYF	TGTGCCAGTAGTATACAGGACAGGGGTCTGCAGTACTTC
TRBJ2-7	-	-	TRBV6-1	CASSDSWGEHINYEQYF	TGTGCCAGCAGTGATTCCTGGGGGGAACACATAAACTACGAGCAGTACTTC
TRBJ2-1	TRBD2	-	TRBV7-2	CASSPVGGSSYNEQFF	TGTGCCAGCAGCCCTGTGGGGGGGAGCTCCTACAATGAGCAGTTCTTC
TRBJ2-7	-	-	TRBV7-9	CASSSLSYEQYF	TGTGCCAGCAGCTCCCTAAGCTACGAGCAGTACTTC
TRBJ2-7	-	-	TRBV6-5	CASSYEYQQYF	TGTGCCAGCAGTTACGAGTACCAGCAGTACTTC
TRBJ2-3	-	-	TRBV13	CASRLPSTDTQYF	TGTGCCAGCAGATTACCTAGCACAGATACGCAGTATTTT
TRBJ1-3	TRBD1	-	TRBV4-1	CASSRPGQGFSGNTIYF	TGCGCCAGCAGTCGACCGGGACAGGGATTCTCTGGAAACACCATATATTTT
TRBJ2-7	-	-	TRBV21-1	CARKQRGAYEQYF	TGTGCCAGGAAACAGCGGGGGGCCTACGAGCAGTACTTC
TRBJ1-6	TRBD1	-	TRBV6-5	CASSSTGGSPLHF	TGTGCCAGCAGTTCTACAGGGGGATCACCCCTCCACTTT
TRBJ2-5	-	-	TRBV2	CASRPGPGLGQETQYF	TGTGCCAGCAGACCCGGACCCGGACTGGGGCAAGAGACCCAGTACTTC
TRBJ2-5	TRBD2	-	TRBV2	CASSTGLAGGISQETQYF	TGTGCCAGCAGTACGGGACTAGCGGGGGGTATCAGCCAAGAGACCCAGTACTTC
TRBJ2-1	TRBD2	-	TRBV7-3	CASSPLLAGAYNEQFF	TGTGCCAGCAGTCCTCTACTAGCGGGGGCGTACAATGAGCAGTTCTTC